This TCR beta chain stems from a study of OX40 agonist ivuxolimab in advanced cancers. Study information: Those treated in dose escalation had hepatocellular carcinoma, melanoma, renal cell cancer or head and neck cancer. Cohort: approximately 83% men, mean age about 60, aged roughly 23 to 79. People who had prior anti-PD-1, anti-PD-L1 or anti-CTLA-4 therapy could take part, and roughly 44% had some.

Clones were read by immunoSEQ multiplex PCR, and TCRdb kept only the in-frame ones, dropping some. The sample has 63,000 or so clones; approximately 80% are singletons. The V gene's germline CDR1 is SNHLY and CDR2 FYNNEI. The CDR3 is 13 residues long. V lost 1 base and J lost 5, with 8 bases in between. This receptor was taken from an adult with an advanced solid tumor such as melanoma, head and neck, liver or kidney cancer. Sequencing was performed on CD4+ or CD8+ T cells sorted from blood, taken in a trial of the OX40 agonist ivuxolimab. The J gene is TRBJ1-1, the V gene TRBV2, with D perhaps TRBD1 (5 bases). The CDR3 loop reads CASSEGGWTEAFF. CDR3 sequence (DNA): TGTGCCAGCAGTGAAGGGGGCTGGACTGAAGCTTTCTTT.